This T cell receptor beta chain was obtained from a study of T cells in Graves' hyperthyroidism and ophthalmopathy. Trimming removed 5 bases at V and 5 bases at J, with 18 bases between. Germline-derived CDR1 and CDR2 are LNHDA and SQIVND (reference sequence). The length of the CDR3 is 15 residues. On the basis of clinical symptoms, serum thyroxine and TRAb, thyroid ultrasound and orbital computed tomography, diagnoses were made. This clonotype appeared a few times. TCR beta CDR3 regions were amplified from RNA transcripts. First-round RT-PCR targeting the TCR CDR3 was performed with the HTBI primer set. One entry per CDR3 protein, called by TCRdb with MiXCR from the multiplex PCR reads. This sample carries over 300,000 distinct CDR3 sequences, 11% to 15% of them seen once, and the ten largest clones take about 11%.

This chain links TRBV19 with TRBJ1-1; possibly TRBD1 for D (5 bases). The source is a woman aged 55-70 years with Graves' hyperthyroidism. Sequenced material: blood. The chain's CDR3 is CASSPLTGGGTEAFF. As DNA, the CDR3 is TGTGCCAGTAGTCCCCTCACGGGGGGAGGGACTGAAGCTTTCTTT.